These T cell receptor beta chains were read from a single sample in a study of blood T cells in healthy people across ages. Each CDR3 protein is one row after TCRdb ran MiXCR on the 5' RACE reads. The sample shows approximately 2,000,000 distinct CDR3 sequences, about 39% of them seen only once. The sequencing sample was made of blood. These receptors were obtained from a human donor in good health. Each CDR3 is given with its conserved first and last residue. D genes are given only for firm matches. Not all rows give a size; the values are once, few, many and, for expanded clones, a class.

abundance | j_gene | v_gene | d_gene | CDR3aa | CDR3nt
few | TRBJ1-1 | TRBV29-1 | . | CSVYKDTEAFF | TGCAGCGTCTACAAGGACACTGAAGCTTTCTTT
. | TRBJ1-2 | TRBV20-1 | . | CSATSASDYGYTF | TGCAGTGCTACAAGTGCATCTGACTATGGCTACACCTTC
few | TRBJ1-2 | TRBV5-1 | TRBD1 | CASSSGQGGNGYTF | TGCGCCAGCAGCTCCGGACAGGGGGGCAACGGCTACACCTTC
few | TRBJ2-1 | TRBV7-3 | TRBD1 | CASSLRAGGRYEQFF | TGTGCCAGCAGCTTAAGGGCAGGGGGCCGCTATGAGCAGTTCTTC
few | TRBJ2-7 | TRBV7-9 | . | CASNTQASYEQYF | TGTGCCAGCAACACACAGGCGTCCTACGAGCAGTACTTC
few | TRBJ2-1 | TRBV6-1 | TRBD2 | CASSEAAWTLAETYNEQFF | TGTGCCAGCAGTGAAGCAGCCTGGACTCTAGCGGAGACCTACAATGAGCAGTTCTTC
. | TRBJ1-2 | TRBV4-1 | TRBD1 | CASSQDNTGDNYGYTF | TGCGCCAGCAGCCAAGATAACACAGGGGATAACTATGGCTACACCTTC
. | TRBJ2-3 | TRBV10-3 | . | CAISEAGGDHTQYF | TGTGCCATCAGTGAGGCGGGTGGGGACCATACGCAGTATTTT
. | TRBJ2-7 | TRBV4-3 | . | CASSQEGTNLYEQYF | TGCGCCAGCAGCCAAGAGGGTACCAACCTTTACGAGCAGTACTTC
. | TRBJ2-3 | TRBV16 | . | CASSPYRDFTGTQYF | TGTGCCAGCAGCCCCTACAGGGATTTCACAGGTACGCAGTATTTT
. | TRBJ2-7 | TRBV5-1 | TRBD2 | CASSWSAGAYEQYF | TGCGCCAGCAGCTGGTCAGCGGGGGCCTACGAGCAGTACTTC
. | TRBJ1-2 | TRBV15 | . | CVTSREEGDGYTF | TGTGTCACCAGCAGAGAGGAGGGGGACGGCTACACCTTC
few | TRBJ1-6 | TRBV5-1 | TRBD1 | CASSLRRTGFSPLHF | TGCGCCAGCAGCTTGAGAAGGACAGGGTTTTCACCCCTCCACTTT
few | TRBJ2-1 | TRBV12-3/TRBV12-4 | . | CASSLGRAPYNEQFF | TGTGCCAGCAGTTTAGGGCGGGCCCCTTACAATGAGCAGTTCTTC
. | TRBJ1-1 | TRBV4-1 | . | CASSQLLSGKGYAFF | TGCGCCAGCAGCCAATTATTATCGGGAAAAGGGTATGCTTTCTTT
. | TRBJ1-2 | TRBV4-1 | . | CASSCTPDGGPYGYTF | TGCGCCAGCAGCTGCACCCCGGACGGTGGACCCTATGGCTACACCTTC
. | TRBJ1-5 | TRBV7-8 | . | CASRERGGQPQHF | TGTGCCAGCAGAGAAAGGGGGGGTCAGCCCCAGCATTTT
. | TRBJ2-1 | TRBV5-1 | . | CASSEGPTRGEQFF | TGCGCCAGCAGCGAGGGGCCCACCCGGGGTGAGCAGTTCTTC
many | TRBJ2-2 | TRBV27 | . | CASSSSGLSGELFF | TGTGCCAGCAGTTCTTCCGGACTGTCCGGGGAGCTGTTTTTT
. | TRBJ2-7 | TRBV5-1 | . | CASSLGAVLGVYEQYF | TGCGCCAGCAGCTTGGGCGCGGTTCTCGGGGTCTACGAGCAGTACTTC
many | TRBJ2-7 | TRBV4-2 | . | CASSQHGTSEGYEQYF | TGTGCCAGCAGCCAGCACGGGACCTCGGAGGGCTACGAGCAGTACTTC
few | TRBJ2-7 | TRBV12-3/TRBV12-4 | TRBD1 | CASSPRDRGFNYEQYF | TGTGCCAGCAGTCCCCGGGACAGGGGGTTCAACTACGAGCAGTACTTC
. | TRBJ1-5 | TRBV6-2/TRBV6-3 | . | CASSPRGGGNQPQHF | TGTGCCAGCAGCCCCCGGGGAGGGGGCAATCAGCCCCAGCATTTT
. | TRBJ2-7 | TRBV3-1 | . | CASSQDLEGTSYEQYF | TGTGCCAGCAGCCAAGATTTGGAAGGTACCTCCTACGAGCAGTACTTC
few | TRBJ2-3 | TRBV29-1 | . | CSIPGVGTDTQYF | TGCAGCATCCCCGGGGTAGGGACAGATACGCAGTATTTT
few | TRBJ2-7 | TRBV9 | . | CASSVARTGSEQYF | TGTGCCAGCAGCGTGGCACGCACGGGGAGCGAGCAGTACTTC
. | TRBJ2-1 | TRBV7-2 | . | CASSPDWGSYNEQFF | TGTGCCAGCAGCCCGGACTGGGGATCCTACAATGAGCAGTTCTTC